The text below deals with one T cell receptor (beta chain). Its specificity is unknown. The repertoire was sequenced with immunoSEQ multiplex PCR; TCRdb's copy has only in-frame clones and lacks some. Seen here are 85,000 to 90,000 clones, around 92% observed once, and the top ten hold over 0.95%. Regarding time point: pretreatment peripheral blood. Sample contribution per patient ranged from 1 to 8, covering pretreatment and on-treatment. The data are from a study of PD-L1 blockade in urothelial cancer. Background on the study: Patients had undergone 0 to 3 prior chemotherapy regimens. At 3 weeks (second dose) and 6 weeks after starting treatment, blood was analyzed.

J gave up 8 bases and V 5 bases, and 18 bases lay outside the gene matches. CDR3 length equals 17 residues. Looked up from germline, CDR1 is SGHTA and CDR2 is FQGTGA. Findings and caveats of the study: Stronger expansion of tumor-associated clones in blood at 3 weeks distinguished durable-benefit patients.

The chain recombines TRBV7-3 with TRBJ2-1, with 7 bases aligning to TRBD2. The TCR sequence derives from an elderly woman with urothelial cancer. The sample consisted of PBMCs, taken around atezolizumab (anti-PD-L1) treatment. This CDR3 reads CASSPTAGRAHWYEQFF. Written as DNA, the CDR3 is TGTGCCAGCAGCCCAACGGCAGGGAGGGCCCATTGGTATGAGCAGTTCTTC.